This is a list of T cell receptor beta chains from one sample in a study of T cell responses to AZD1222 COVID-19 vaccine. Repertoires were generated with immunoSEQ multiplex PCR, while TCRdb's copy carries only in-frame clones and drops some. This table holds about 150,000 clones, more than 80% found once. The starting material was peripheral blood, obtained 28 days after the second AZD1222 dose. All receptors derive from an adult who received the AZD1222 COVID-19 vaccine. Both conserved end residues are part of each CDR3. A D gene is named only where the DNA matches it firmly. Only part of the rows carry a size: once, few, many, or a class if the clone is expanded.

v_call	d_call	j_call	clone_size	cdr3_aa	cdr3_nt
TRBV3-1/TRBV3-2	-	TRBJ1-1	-	CASTPPGLLNTEAFF	TGTGCCAGCACCCCTCCCGGTCTGCTGAACACTGAAGCTTTCTTT
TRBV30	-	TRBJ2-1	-	CAWSVDRYEQFF	TGTGCCTGGAGTGTTGACAGATATGAGCAGTTCTTC
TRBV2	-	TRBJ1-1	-	CASSPSENTEAFF	TGTGCCAGCAGCCCGAGTGAGAACACTGAAGCTTTCTTT
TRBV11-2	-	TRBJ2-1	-	CASSSPGRNNEQFF	TGTGCCAGCAGCTCCCCCGGGAGAAACAATGAGCAGTTCTTC
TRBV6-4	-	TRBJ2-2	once	CATQNTGELFF	TGTGCCACCCAGAACACCGGGGAGCTGTTTTTT
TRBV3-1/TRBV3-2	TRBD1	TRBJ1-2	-	CASSQEGGRGRGYTF	TGTGCCAGCAGCCAAGAGGGCGGCAGGGGGCGAGGCTACACCTTC
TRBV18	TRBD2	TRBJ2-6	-	CASSPSGSGKFPGANVLTF	TGTGCCAGCTCACCCTCCGGTAGCGGGAAGTTTCCTGGGGCCAACGTCCTGACTTTC
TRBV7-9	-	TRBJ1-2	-	CASRLGGVDGYTF	TGTGCCAGCAGGCTGGGCGGGGTGGATGGCTACACCTTC
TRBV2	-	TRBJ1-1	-	CASWGTEAFF	TGTGCCTCGTGGGGGACTGAAGCTTTCTTT
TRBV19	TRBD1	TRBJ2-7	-	CASSPRTGNEQYF	TGTGCCAGTAGTCCCCGGACAGGGAACGAGCAGTACTTC
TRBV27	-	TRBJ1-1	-	CASSLAGSTEAFF	TGTGCCAGCAGTTTAGCGGGGTCCACTGAAGCTTTCTTT
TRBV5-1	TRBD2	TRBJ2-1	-	CAGRREGYNEQFF	TGCGCCGGTCGGCGGGAGGGCTACAATGAGCAGTTCTTC
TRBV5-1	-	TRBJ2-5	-	CASRMMAGTGETQYF	TGCGCCAGCAGGATGATGGCGGGAACGGGGGAGACCCAGTACTTC
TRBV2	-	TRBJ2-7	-	CASRAGKEYF	TGTGCCAGCAGGGCAGGGAAGGAGTACTTC
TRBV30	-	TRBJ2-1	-	CAWSVGASGYNEQFF	TGTGCCTGGAGTGTGGGAGCGTCGGGGTACAATGAGCAGTTCTTC
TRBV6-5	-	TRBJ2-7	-	CASGEYSYEQYF	TGTGCCAGCGGGGAGTACTCCTACGAGCAGTACTTC
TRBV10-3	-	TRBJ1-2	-	CAISESSGRVGYGYTF	TGTGCCATCAGTGAGTCCTCCGGCAGGGTCGGCTATGGCTACACCTTC
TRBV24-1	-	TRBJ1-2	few	CATSGGEFGYGYTF	TGTGCCACCAGTGGCGGGGAGTTCGGCTATGGCTACACCTTC
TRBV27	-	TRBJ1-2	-	CASRVTGINYGYTF	TGTGCCAGCAGGGTGACAGGCATCAACTATGGCTACACCTTC
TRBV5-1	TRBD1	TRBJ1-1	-	CASSLGQGSTEAFF	TGCGCCAGCAGCTTGGGACAGGGGTCGACTGAAGCTTTCTTT
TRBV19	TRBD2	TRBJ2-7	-	CASSISLAGGTYEQYF	TGTGCCAGTAGTATAAGTCTAGCGGGAGGGACCTACGAGCAGTACTTC
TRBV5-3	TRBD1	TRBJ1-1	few	CARSLGDRGLTEAFF	TGTGCCAGAAGCTTGGGGGACAGGGGCCTCACTGAAGCTTTCTTT
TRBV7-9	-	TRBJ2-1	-	CASSQQAIRVNEQFF	TGTGCCAGCAGCCAACAGGCGATACGGGTCAATGAGCAGTTCTTC
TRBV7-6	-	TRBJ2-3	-	CASSSTSTDTQYF	TGTGCCAGCAGCTCGACTAGCACAGATACGCAGTATTTT
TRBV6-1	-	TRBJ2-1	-	CASSEWLALSSYNEQFF	TGTGCCAGCAGTGAATGGCTAGCGTTGAGCTCCTACAATGAGCAGTTCTTC
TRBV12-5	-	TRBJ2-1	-	CASGLLGQEQFF	TGTGCTAGTGGTTTGCTCGGGCAGGAGCAGTTCTTC
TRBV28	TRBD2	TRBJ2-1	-	CASSSLAGVGGTAPNEQFF	TGTGCCAGCAGTTCCCTAGCGGGAGTGGGGGGTACGGCCCCAAATGAGCAGTTCTTC
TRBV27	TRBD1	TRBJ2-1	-	CASSLRTGNNEQFF	TGTGCCAGCAGTTTACGGACAGGGAACAATGAGCAGTTCTTC
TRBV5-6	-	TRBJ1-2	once	CASSFQGKAPYGYTF	TGTGCCAGCAGCTTCCAGGGAAAGGCCCCCTATGGCTACACCTTC
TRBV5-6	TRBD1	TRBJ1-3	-	CASSLGTGLSSGNTIYF	TGTGCCAGCAGCTTGGGGACAGGGTTAAGCTCTGGAAACACCATATATTTT
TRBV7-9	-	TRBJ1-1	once	CASSLPSGLNTEAFF	TGTGCCAGCAGCTTACCCTCCGGGTTGAACACTGAAGCTTTCTTT
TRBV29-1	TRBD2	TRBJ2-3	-	CSVGTSLDTQYF	TGCAGCGTCGGGACTAGCCTAGATACGCAGTATTTT
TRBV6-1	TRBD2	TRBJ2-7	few	CASSELAGGSREQYF	TGTGCCAGCAGTGAACTGGCGGGAGGGTCTCGCGAGCAGTACTTC
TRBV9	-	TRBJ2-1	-	CASSVARPPYNEQFF	TGTGCCAGCAGCGTAGCTAGGCCCCCTTACAATGAGCAGTTCTTC
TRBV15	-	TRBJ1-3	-	CATSRATSGNTIYF	TGTGCCACCAGCAGAGCAACCTCGGGAAACACCATATATTTT
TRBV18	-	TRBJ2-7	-	CASSPGRARGNEQYF	TGTGCCAGCTCACCGGGGAGGGCCAGGGGAAACGAGCAGTACTTC
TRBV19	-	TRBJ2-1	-	CASSIERGVHEQFF	TGTGCCAGTAGTATAGAAAGGGGAGTGCATGAGCAGTTCTTC
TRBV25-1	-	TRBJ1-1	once	CASMWDLNTEAFF	TGTGCCAGCATGTGGGATTTGAACACTGAAGCTTTCTTT
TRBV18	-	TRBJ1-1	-	CASSPGGASTEAFF	TGTGCCAGCTCACCCGGGGGAGCGAGCACTGAAGCTTTCTTT
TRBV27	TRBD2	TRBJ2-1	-	CASSLPGLAGVGQFF	TGTGCCAGCAGTTTACCCGGACTAGCGGGGGTGGGGCAGTTCTTC
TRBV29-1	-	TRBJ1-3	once	CSVEAPRGSGNTIYF	TGCAGCGTTGAAGCCCCGAGGGGCTCTGGAAACACCATATATTTT
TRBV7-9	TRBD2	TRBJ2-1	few	CASSNSGRLPYNEQFF	TGTGCCAGCAGCAATAGCGGGAGGCTCCCCTACAATGAGCAGTTCTTC
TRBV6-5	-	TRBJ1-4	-	CASSQTENEKLFF	TGTGCCAGCAGCCAGACAGAAAATGAAAAACTGTTTTTT
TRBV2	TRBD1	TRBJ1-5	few	CASSDPDRGLDQPQHF	TGTGCCAGCAGTGATCCGGACAGGGGGCTCGATCAGCCCCAGCATTTT
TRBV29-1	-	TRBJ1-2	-	CSVERGNNYGYTF	TGCAGCGTTGAAAGGGGAAATAACTATGGCTACACCTTC
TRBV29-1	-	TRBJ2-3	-	CSVEGEPGHTSPTQYF	TGCAGCGTTGAAGGCGAACCGGGACACACTTCTCCCACGCAGTATTTT
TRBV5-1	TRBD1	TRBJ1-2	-	CASSLDGQGSYGYTF	TGCGCCAGCAGCTTGGACGGACAGGGAAGCTATGGCTACACCTTC
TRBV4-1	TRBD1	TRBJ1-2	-	CASSVTRTLQGNYGYTF	TGCGCCAGCAGCGTCACAAGAACTTTACAGGGGAATTATGGCTACACCTTC
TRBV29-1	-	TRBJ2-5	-	CSVDRGKETQYF	TGCAGCGTTGACCGGGGAAAAGAGACCCAGTACTTC
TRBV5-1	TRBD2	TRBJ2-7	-	CASSILAGENEQYF	TGCGCCAGCAGCATATTAGCGGGAGAAAACGAGCAGTACTTC
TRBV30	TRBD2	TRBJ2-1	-	CAWSGGGSVNEQFF	TGTGCCTGGAGTGGTGGCGGGAGCGTCAATGAGCAGTTCTTC
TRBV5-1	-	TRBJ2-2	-	CASSLHRTNTGELFF	TGCGCCAGCAGCTTGCACAGGACGAACACCGGGGAGCTGTTTTTT
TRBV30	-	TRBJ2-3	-	CAWRQTSTDTQYF	TGTGCCTGGAGGCAAACTAGCACAGATACGCAGTATTTT
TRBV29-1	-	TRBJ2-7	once	CSVVAQGSYEQYF	TGCAGCGTTGTGGCCCAGGGGTCCTACGAGCAGTACTTC
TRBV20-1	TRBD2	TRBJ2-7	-	CSASAGGSGRAYEQYF	TGCAGTGCTAGTGCCGGGGGGAGCGGGAGGGCCTACGAGCAGTACTTC